A single sample is the source of the 5 T cell receptor beta chains below, sequenced in a study of Tregs in tolerant kidney transplant recipients. Related graft donors supplied nonmyeloablative bone marrow transplants, and mixed chimerism was transient. Data came from immunoSEQ multiplex PCR; TCRdb stores just in-frame clones and leaves some out. The sample includes some 56,000 clones, approximately 90% of them seen just once. The specimen was CD8+ T cells from blood (PBMCs), collected 24 months after the transplant. These receptors came from a human patient who received a combined kidney and bone marrow transplant. Some T cells may be provided by the graft donor.

This clone appeared once. The chain joins TRBV5-1 to TRBJ2-7, with 8 bases that match TRBD1. J gave up 0 bases and V 1 base, and 3 bases lay outside the gene matches. CDR3 length: 15 amino acids. CDR1 SGHRS and CDR2 YFSETQ come from the germline V gene. For the CDR3, the DNA is TGCGCCAGCAGCTTGTTCGACAGGGGCTCCTACGAGCAGTACTTC. Its protein product is CASSLFDRGSYEQYF.

The chain links TRBV19 to TRBJ2-7; TRBD2 agrees at 9 bases. The V gene end was trimmed by 5 bases and the J gene end by 9 bases; junction bases not matched to a gene: 11. Germline-derived CDR1 and CDR2 are LNHDA and SQIVND (reference sequence). This CDR3 contains 14 residues. CDR3 nucleotides: TGTGCCAGTAGTGAAAGCGGGGGGACTCCATGGCAGTACTTC. Protein: CASSESGGTPWQYF.

The V and J genes are TRBV4-1 and TRBJ1-2; TRBD1 might be the D (5 bases). V lost 3 bases and J 2 bases, leaving 7 bases between the germline ends. The CDR3 totals 13 residues. Per the germline V gene, CDR1 is MGHRA and CDR2 is YSYEKL. The DNA for the CDR3 is TGCGCCAGCAGCCATAGGGGAAACTATGGCTACACCTTC. Translation gives CASSHRGNYGYTF.

This clone came up once. V gene TRBV28 combines with J gene TRBJ2-7; unclear D gene. The V gene lost 1 base and the J gene lost 1 base, with 5 bases spanning the gap. Germline V CDR1 and CDR2: MDHEN, SYDVKM. The CDR3 covers 13 residues. The CDR3 bases are TGTGCCAGCAGTTTATCAGTTTCCTACGAGCAGTACTTC. This translates into CASSLSVSYEQYF.

The rearrangement uses TRBV27 and TRBJ2-7, with a tentative D call TRBD2 (7 bases). Trimming stripped 0 bases from V and 4 bases from J, with 16 bases between. The CDR3 has 16 residues. CDR1 MNHEY and CDR2 SMNVEV come from the germline V gene (reference sequence). In nucleotides, the CDR3 is TGTGCCAGCAGTTTATCAGCCGGGGGGCCGGCTTACGAGCAGTACTTC. Translated: CASSLSAGGPAYEQYF.